This T cell receptor (beta chain) comes out of a study of OX40 agonist ivuxolimab in advanced cancers. The CDR3 contains 14 residues. V lost 5 bases to trimming and J lost 2 bases, with 10 bases between them. The V gene's germline CDR1 is LNHDA and CDR2 SQIVND (reference sequence). The protocol was immunoSEQ multiplex PCR, while the TCRdb copy is restricted to in-frame clones and leaves out a portion. The profile shows around 46,000 clones, under 90% of them singletons. The source material was CD4+ or CD8+ T cells sorted from blood, sampled in a trial of the OX40 agonist ivuxolimab. This sequence was found in an adult with an advanced solid tumor such as melanoma, head and neck, liver or kidney cancer. This chain joins TRBV19 and TRBJ2-1; D uncertain. This CDR3 is CASSPSGPYNEQFF. In nucleotides, the CDR3 is TGTGCCAGTAGTCCCAGTGGCCCCTACAATGAGCAGTTCTTC. The whole variable domain, filled in from reference TRBV19 and TRBJ2-1, reads DGGITQSPKYLFRKEGQNVTLSCEQNLNHDAMYWYRQDPGQGLRLIYYSQIVNDFQKGDIAEGYSVSREKKESFPLTVTSAQKNPTAFYLCASSPSGPYNEQFFGPGTRLTVL.